The clone carrying this TCR beta chain is a singleton in its sample. This CDR3 is built from 16 residues. Germline CDR1 and CDR2: SGHRS and YFSETQ. After removal of 4 bases from V and 5 bases from J, the junction contained 12 bases not matched to a gene. This specimen comes from a study of control samples from healthy donors and cancer patients. Produced via immunoSEQ multiplex PCR; TCRdb's table is partial and in-frame only. The sample consists of 60,000 to 80,000 clones, approximately 84% of them appearing once. Material for sequencing was blood. The chain has TRBV5-1 and TRBJ2-3, with 8 bases aligning to TRBD1. This sequence originates from a woman between 45 and 65 years old in good health. The CDR3 DNA reads TGCGCCAGCAGCCTACCGATCGACAGGGGAATAGATACGCAGTATTTT. Translation gives CASSLPIDRGIDTQYF.